This T cell receptor (beta chain) was recorded in a study of cytotoxic CD8 clonotypes in ibrutinib-treated CLL. As for the study in general: The patient breakdown showed around 10 relapsed/refractory and more than 14 treatment-naive cases, with some 18 IGHV unmutated. Timing of response sample collection was a median around 13 months after treatment start, with a range of 6 to 36. When averaged across all of the samples, the counts came to a few hundred thousand productive templates and about 100,000 productive rearrangements.

Some clones are missing from TCRdb's copy, which holds only in-frame ones; the method was immunoSEQ multiplex PCR. The sample contains 70,000 to 85,000 clones, 80% of which appear only once. The length of the CDR3 is 17 residues. V lost 0 bases, J lost 0 bases, and 12 bases lay in between. CDR1 ENHRY and CDR2 SYGVKD come from the germline V gene. This rearrangement joins TRBV10-3 to TRBJ1-3, with D unresolved. The sequence derives from a human donor with chronic lymphocytic leukemia. The specimen was PBMCs, collected at disease progression, from a patient treated with ibrutinib. The CDR3, as DNA: TGTGCCATCAGTGAGTCGTTTCAGGCCATCTCTGGAAACACCATATATTTT. It yields the protein CAISESFQAISGNTIYF.